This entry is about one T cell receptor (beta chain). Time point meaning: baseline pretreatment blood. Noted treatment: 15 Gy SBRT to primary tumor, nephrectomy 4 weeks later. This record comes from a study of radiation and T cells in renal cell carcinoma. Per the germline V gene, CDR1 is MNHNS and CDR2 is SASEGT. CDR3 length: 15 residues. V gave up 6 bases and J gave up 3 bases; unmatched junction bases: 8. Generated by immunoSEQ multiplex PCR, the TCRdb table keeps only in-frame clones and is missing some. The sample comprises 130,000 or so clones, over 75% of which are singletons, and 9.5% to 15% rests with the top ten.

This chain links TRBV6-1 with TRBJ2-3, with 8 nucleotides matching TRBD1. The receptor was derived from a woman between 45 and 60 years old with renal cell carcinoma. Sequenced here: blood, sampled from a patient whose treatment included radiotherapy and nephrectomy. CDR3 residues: CASSLDRGNTDTQYF. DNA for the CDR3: TGTGCCAGCAGCCTTGACAGGGGAAATACAGATACGCAGTATTTT.